This T cell receptor beta chain emerged from a study of beta chain features in type 1 diabetes. General observations from the study: Moderately but significantly shorter TCRB CDR3s were found in Type 1 diabetes patients in all four CD4+ subsets.

Reverse transcribing all isolated RNA meant expressed TCRB transcripts were sequenced. The read count averaged about 3.6 million across naive, central memory and regulatory T cell samples. Sequenced by immunoSEQ multiplex PCR; TCRdb stores in-frame clones only, minus some. Here the sample spans hundreds of thousands of clones, more than 13% being singletons. Trimming removed 3 bases from V and 4 bases from J, with 16 bases in between. Germline V CDR1 and CDR2: KGHSH, LQKENI. The CDR3 is 16 residues long. This clone has more than one count but fewer than ten. What it recognizes is unknown. The sequencing sample was made of naive CD4+ T cells from blood. V gene TRBV18 combines with J gene TRBJ2-1, with TRBD1 as a possible D gene (7 bases). This TCR derives from a young man with type 1 diabetes. The CDR3 DNA sequence: TGTGCCAGCTCACCTCCGCAGGGGGGTTTTTACAATGAGCAGTTCTTC. Residues: CASSPPQGGFYNEQFF. Full variable domain (outside the CDR3, taken from reference TRBV18 and TRBJ2-1): NAGVMQNPRHLVRRRGQEARLRCSPMKGHSHVYWYRQLPEEGLKFMVYLQKENIIDESGMPKERFSAEFPKEGPSILRIQQVVRGDSAAYFCASSPPQGGFYNEQFFGPGTRLTVL.